This T cell receptor beta chain was found in a study of cytomegalovirus exposure and HLA in healthy donors. Points from the study as a whole: According to the study, 160 or so TCR beta chains were cytomegalovirus-associated. Sequencing depth roughly uniform across donors was assumed in presence/absence analyses.

To note about this clone: No antigen is known for it.

Trimming pared 2 bases from V and 3 bases from J, leaving 15 bases between. Per the germline V gene, CDR1 is ENHRY and CDR2 is SYGVKD. The CDR3 runs 16 residues. The PCR was carried out with 60 Vbeta primers and 13 Jbeta primers. Assay used: immunoSEQ multiplex PCR; TCRdb lists only in-frame clones, some missing. The data hold tens of thousands of clones, with roughly 79% observed a single time. This clonotype was sampled from a man aged 35 to 55 in good health and CMV-seronegative. Sequencing was done on a sample of PBMCs. V and J are TRBV10-3 and TRBJ2-3; maybe TRBD2 (5 bases). CDR3 region: CAISEEVSVNTDTQYF. CDR3 DNA: TGTGCCATCAGTGAGGAGGTTAGCGTTAATACAGATACGCAGTATTTT.